This T cell receptor beta chain was found in a study of cytomegalovirus exposure and HLA in healthy donors. The wider study: Of the donors genotyped, a few hundred in all, around 77% fell in the Caucasian-associated ancestry cluster.

PCR primers comprised 60 Vbeta and 13 Jbeta primers. Clones were sequenced by immunoSEQ multiplex PCR, and TCRdb holds only the in-frame ones, with some missing. Of 180,000 or so clones listed, around 74% were seen once; the top ten hold over 2.5%. Findings of the study overall: In terms of immune exposure information, only CMV serostatus was available. Generally TCR sequences proved uncommon, though certain public TCRs appeared in numerous donors.

Unmatched junction bases numbered 6, after V lost 5 bases and J lost 2 bases. The V gene's germline CDR1 is GTSNPN and CDR2 SVGIG (reference sequence). The CDR3 totals 14 residues. On this clone: The antigen remains unidentified.

The V call is TRBV30, the J call TRBJ1-5; 7 bases are a match to TRBD1. The sample comprised PBMCs. The TCR originated in a male donor in good health and CMV-seronegative. CDR3: CAWQRDSGNQPQHF. CDR3 bases: TGTGCCTGGCAACGGGACAGCGGCAATCAGCCCCAGCATTTT.